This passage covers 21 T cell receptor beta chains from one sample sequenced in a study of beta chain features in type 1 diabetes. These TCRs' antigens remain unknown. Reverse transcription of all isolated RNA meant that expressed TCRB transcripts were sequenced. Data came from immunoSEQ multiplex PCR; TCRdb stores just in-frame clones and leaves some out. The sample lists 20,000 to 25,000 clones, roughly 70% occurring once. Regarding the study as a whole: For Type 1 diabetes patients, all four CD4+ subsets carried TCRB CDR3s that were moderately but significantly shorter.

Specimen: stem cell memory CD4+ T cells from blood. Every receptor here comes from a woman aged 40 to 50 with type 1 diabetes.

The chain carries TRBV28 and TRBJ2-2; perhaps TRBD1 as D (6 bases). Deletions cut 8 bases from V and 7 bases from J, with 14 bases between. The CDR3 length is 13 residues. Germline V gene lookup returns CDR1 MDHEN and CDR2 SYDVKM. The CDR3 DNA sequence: TGTGCCAGCCGCTTACAGGGCAGCGGGGAGCTGTTTTTT. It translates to CASRLQGSGELFF. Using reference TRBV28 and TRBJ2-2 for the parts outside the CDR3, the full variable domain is DVKVTQSSRYLVKRTGEKVFLECVQDMDHENMFWYRQDPGLGLRLIYFSYDVKMKEKGDIPEGYSVSREKKERFSLILESASTNQTSMYLCASRLQGSGELFFGEGSRLTVL.

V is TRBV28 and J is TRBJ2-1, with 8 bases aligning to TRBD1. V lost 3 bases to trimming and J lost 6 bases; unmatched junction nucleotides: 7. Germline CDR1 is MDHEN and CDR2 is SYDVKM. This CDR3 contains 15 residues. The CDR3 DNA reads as TGTGCCAGCAGTTTTCTCATCGACAGGGGCAATGAGCAGTTCTTC. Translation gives CASSFLIDRGNEQFF.

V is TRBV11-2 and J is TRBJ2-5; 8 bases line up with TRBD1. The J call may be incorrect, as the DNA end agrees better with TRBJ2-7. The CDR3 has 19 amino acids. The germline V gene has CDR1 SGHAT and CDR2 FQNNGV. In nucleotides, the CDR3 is TGTGCCAGCAGCTCATCCGGGACAGGATCATCAGGGTGGACCTACGAGCAGTACTTC. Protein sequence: CASSSSGTGSSGWTYEQYF.

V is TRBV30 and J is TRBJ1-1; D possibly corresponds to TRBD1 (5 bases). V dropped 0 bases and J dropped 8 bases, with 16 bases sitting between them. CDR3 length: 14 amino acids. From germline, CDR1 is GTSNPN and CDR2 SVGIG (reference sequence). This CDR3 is CAWSVRDSLGEAFF. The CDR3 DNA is TGTGCCTGGAGTGTACGGGACTCGTTAGGGGAAGCTTTCTTT.

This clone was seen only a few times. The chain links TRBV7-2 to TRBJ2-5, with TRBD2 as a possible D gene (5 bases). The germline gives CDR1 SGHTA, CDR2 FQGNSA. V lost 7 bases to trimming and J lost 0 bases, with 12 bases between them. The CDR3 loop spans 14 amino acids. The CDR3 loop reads CASIPREYQETQYF. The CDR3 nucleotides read TGTGCCAGCATCCCAAGGGAGTACCAAGAGACCCAGTACTTC.

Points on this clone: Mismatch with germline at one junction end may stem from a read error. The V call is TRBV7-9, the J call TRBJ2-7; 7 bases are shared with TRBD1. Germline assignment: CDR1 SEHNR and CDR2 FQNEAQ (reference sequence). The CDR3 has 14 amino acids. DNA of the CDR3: TGTGCCAGCAGCGTAGCACCGGGACAGTACGAGCAGTACTTC. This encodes CASSVAPGQYEQYF. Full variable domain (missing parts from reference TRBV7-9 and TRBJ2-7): DTGVSQNPRHKITKRGQNVTFRCDPISEHNRLYWYRQTLGQGPEFLTYFQNEAQLEKSRLLSDRFSAERPKGSFSTLEIQRTEQGDSAMYLCASSVAPGQYEQYFGPGTRLTVT.

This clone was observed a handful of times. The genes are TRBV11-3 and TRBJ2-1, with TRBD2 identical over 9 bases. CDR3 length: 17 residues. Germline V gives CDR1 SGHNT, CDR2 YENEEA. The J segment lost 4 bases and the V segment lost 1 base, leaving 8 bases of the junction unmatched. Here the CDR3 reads CASSLGGSSGAYNEQFF. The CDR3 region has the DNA TGTGCCAGCAGCTTAGGGGGGTCTAGCGGGGCGTACAATGAGCAGTTCTTC.

CDR3 DNA sequence: TGCGCCAGCAGCTTGACCGGGACAGCAGGGACCGGGGAGCTGTTTTTT. Translation: CASSLTGTAGTGELFF. The chain employs TRBV5-1 and TRBJ2-2; 7 bases align to TRBD1. Germline V CDR1 and CDR2: SGHRS, YFSETQ. The trim removed 1 base at V and 5 bases at J, leaving 8 bases unmatched. The CDR3 consists of 16 residues. The full variable domain, completed using reference TRBV5-1 and TRBJ2-2, is KAGVTQTPRYLIKTRGQQVTLSCSPISGHRSVSWYQQTPGQGLQFLFEYFSETQRNKGNFPGRFSGRQFSNSRSEMNVSTLELGDSALYLCASSLTGTAGTGELFFGEGSRLTVL.

The CDR3 nucleotides are TGTGCCAGCAGTTTCGGGACCAGGGGAGACTATCAGCCCCAGCATTTT. Protein product: CASSFGTRGDYQPQHF. The genes are TRBV28 and TRBJ1-5; D may be TRBD1 (6 bases). The V end lost 3 bases, the J end lost 5 bases, and 17 bases lay between the germline ends. Germline V gene lookup returns CDR1 MDHEN and CDR2 SYDVKM. The CDR3 spans 16 residues.

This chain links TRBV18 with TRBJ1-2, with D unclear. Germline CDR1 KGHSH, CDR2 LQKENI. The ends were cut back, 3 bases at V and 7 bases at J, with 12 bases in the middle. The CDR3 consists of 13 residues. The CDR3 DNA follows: TGTGCCAGCTCACCGGACGGGAACCTTGGCTACACCTTC. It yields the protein CASSPDGNLGYTF.

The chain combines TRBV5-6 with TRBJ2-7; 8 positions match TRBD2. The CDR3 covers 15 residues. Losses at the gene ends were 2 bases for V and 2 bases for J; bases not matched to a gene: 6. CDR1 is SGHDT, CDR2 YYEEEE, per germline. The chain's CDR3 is CASSLSGSVTYEQYF. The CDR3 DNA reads TGTGCCAGCAGCTTAAGCGGGAGTGTAACCTACGAGCAGTACTTC.

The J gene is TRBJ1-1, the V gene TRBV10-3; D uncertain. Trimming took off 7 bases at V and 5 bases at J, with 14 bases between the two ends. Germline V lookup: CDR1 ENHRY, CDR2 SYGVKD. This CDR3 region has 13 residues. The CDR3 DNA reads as TGTGCCATCACCCTAAACCGAGGGACTGAAGCTTTCTTT. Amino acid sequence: CAITLNRGTEAFF.

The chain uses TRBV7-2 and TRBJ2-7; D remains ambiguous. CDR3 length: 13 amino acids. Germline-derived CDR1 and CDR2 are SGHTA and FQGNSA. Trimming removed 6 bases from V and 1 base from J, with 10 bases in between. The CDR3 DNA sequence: TGTGCCAGCAGTATAAGCGTGTCCTACGAGCAGTACTTC. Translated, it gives CASSISVSYEQYF.

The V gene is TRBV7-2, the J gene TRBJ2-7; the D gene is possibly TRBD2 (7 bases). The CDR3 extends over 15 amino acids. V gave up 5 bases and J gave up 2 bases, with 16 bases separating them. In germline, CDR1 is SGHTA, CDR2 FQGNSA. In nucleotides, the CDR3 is TGTGCCAGCAGCCAAAGGGGGGGTGAGGCCTACGAGCAGTACTTC. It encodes CASSQRGGEAYEQYF.

The CDR3 reads CASSFPGQGARNIQYF. The CDR3 nucleotides read TGTGCCAGCAGCTTCCCCGGACAGGGGGCTCGGAACATTCAGTACTTC. The chain couples TRBV7-2 to TRBJ2-4; 11 bases fit TRBD1. V dropped 3 bases and J dropped 7; count of bases not matched to a gene: 8. The germline gives CDR1 SGHTA, CDR2 FQGNSA. CDR3 length equals 16 residues.

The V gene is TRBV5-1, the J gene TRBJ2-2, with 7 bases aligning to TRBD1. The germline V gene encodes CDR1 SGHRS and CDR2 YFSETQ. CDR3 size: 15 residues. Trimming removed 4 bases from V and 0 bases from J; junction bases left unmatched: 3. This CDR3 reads CASSPGQTNTGELFF. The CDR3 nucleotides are TGCGCCAGCAGCCCGGGACAGACGAACACCGGGGAGCTGTTTTTT.

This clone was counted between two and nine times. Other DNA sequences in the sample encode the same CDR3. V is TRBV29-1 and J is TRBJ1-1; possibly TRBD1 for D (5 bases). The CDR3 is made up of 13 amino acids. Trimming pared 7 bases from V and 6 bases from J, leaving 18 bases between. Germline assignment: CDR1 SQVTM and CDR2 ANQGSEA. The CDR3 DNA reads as TGCAGCGAGACCCAGGGCCAGAGGCCTGAAGCTTTCTTT. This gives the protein CSETQGQRPEAFF.

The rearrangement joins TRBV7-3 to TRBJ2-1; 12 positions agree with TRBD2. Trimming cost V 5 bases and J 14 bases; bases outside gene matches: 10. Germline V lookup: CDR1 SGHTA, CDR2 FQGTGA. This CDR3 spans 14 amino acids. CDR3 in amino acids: CASSATSGGFGKFF. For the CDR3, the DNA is TGTGCCAGCAGCGCCACTAGCGGGGGGTTTGGAAAGTTCTTC.

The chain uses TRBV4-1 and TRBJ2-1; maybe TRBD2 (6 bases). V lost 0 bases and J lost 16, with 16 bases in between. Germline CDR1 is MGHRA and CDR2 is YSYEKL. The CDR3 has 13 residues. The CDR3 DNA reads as TGCGCCAGCAGCCAAGACCGGACTAATTTTCCATTCTTC. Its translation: CASSQDRTNFPFF.

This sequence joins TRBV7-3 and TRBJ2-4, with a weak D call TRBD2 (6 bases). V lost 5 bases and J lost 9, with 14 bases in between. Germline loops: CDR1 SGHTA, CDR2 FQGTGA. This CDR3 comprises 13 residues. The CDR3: CASSLEGRGIQYF. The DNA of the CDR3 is TGTGCCAGCAGCCTGGAGGGTCGCGGCATTCAGTACTTC. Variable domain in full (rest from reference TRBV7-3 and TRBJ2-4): GAGVSQTPSNKVTEKGKYVELRCDPISGHTALYWYRQSLGQGPEFLIYFQGTGAADDSGLPNDRFFAVRPEGSVSTLKIQRTERGDSAVYLCASSLEGRGIQYFGAGTRLSVL.

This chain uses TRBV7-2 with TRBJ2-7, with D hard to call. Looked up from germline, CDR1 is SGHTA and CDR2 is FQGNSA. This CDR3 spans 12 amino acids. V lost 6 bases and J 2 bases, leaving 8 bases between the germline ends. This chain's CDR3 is CASSQAPYEQYF. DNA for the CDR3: TGTGCCAGCAGTCAGGCCCCCTACGAGCAGTACTTC.